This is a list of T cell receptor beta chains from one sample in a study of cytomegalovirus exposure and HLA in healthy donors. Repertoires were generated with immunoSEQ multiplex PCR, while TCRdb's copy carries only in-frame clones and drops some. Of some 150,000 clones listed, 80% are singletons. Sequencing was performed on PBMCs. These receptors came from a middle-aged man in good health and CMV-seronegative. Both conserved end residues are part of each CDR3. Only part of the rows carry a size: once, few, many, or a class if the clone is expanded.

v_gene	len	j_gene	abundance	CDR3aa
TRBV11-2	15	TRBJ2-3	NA	CASSLGSGGSDTQYF
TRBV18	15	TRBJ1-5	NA	CASSPGGTGNQPQHF
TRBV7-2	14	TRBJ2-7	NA	CASTMTITGDEQYF
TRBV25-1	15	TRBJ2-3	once	CASSDNRGLADTQYF
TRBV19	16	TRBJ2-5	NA	CASSIAASGRGETQYF
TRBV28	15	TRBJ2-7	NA	CASTLGGTGSYEQYF
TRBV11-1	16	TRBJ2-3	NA	CASSSGLAGVGDTQYF
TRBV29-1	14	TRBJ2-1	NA	CSGGPSVGYNEQFF
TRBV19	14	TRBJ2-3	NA	CASTGTGGTDTQYF
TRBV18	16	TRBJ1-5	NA	CASSPDRGPGNQPQHF
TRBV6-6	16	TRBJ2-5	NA	CASSYSAGAGSETQYF
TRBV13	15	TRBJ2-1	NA	CASSLGLAVYNEQFF
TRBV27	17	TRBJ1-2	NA	CASSASGTGGRSYGYTF
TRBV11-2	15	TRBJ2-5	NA	CASSSGLAGQETQYF
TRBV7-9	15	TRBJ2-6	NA	CASIRDSPGANVLTF
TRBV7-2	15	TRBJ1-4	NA	CASSLHRATNEKLFF
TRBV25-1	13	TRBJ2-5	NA	CASSNRVVETQYF
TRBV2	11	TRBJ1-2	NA	CATPGTDGYTF
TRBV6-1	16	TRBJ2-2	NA	CASSESGGGGTGELFF
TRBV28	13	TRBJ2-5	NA	CASSGTGRETQYF
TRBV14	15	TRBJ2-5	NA	CASSQDRGFGETQYF
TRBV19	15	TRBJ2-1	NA	CASTPQGALFNEQFF
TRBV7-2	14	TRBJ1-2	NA	CASSSRTGGDGYTF
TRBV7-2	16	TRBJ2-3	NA	CASSLAPAGGGDTQYF
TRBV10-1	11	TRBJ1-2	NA	CASSDDYGYTF
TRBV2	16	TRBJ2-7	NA	CASSEAFGTRVNEQYF
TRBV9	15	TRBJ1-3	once	CASSVEQVSGNTIYF
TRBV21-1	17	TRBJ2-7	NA	CASSIEGTGDASYEQYF
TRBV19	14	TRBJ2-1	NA	CASGGSGGADEQFF
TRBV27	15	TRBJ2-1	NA	CASSLERGGRDEQFF
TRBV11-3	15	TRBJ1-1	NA	CASSLGPGRQLTAFF
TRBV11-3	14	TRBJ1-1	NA	CASSSLSLTGEAFF
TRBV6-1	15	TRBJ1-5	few	CASSFSGLSNQPQHF
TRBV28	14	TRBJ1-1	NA	CASSLGGVVAEAFF
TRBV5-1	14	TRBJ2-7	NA	CASSLARPGYEQYF
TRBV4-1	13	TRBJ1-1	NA	CASSQDRVLGAFF
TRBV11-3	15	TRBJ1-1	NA	CASSLDWGGGTEAFF
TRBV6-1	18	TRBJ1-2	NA	CASSEDFGGLTSNYGYTF
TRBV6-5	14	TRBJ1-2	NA	CASSSRDKGDGYTF
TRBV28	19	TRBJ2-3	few	CASSLTGTGTGWITDTQYF
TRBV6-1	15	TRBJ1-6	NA	CASSEAWGGASPLHF
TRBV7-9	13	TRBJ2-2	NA	CASSSPIPPELFF
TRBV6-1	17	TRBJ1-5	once	CASSEGLTGGHNQPQHF
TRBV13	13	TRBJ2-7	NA	CASSARDISEQYF
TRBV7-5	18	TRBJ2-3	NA	CVRSPRTSGGLHTDTQYF
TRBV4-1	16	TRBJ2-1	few	CASSQDERDSYNEQFF
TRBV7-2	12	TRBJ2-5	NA	CASSGAQETQYF
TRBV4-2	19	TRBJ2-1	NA	CASSQDGTSGRAGFDEQFF
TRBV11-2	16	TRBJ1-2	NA	CASSPRQGNSNYGYTF
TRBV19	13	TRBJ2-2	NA	CASSPRNTGELFF
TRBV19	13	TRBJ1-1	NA	CASSYVLFAEAFF
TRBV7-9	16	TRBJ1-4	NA	CASSFGAIELSEKLFF
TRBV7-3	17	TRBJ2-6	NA	CASSPRTGGYGANVLTF
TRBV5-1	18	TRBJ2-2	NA	CASSLVGTSGANTGELFF